The T cell receptor beta chain described here comes from a study of pediatric ulcerative colitis. Measured with immunoSEQ multiplex PCR; TCRdb has only the in-frame clones, and not every one. The table has tens of thousands of clones, roughly 86% seen once; the top ten hold roughly 4.3%. The CDR3 is 12 residues long. CDR1 and CDR2 (germline): PRHDT, FYEKMQ (reference sequence). J gave up 7 bases and V 5 bases, and 2 bases lay outside the gene matches. The sequence was obtained from a boy aged 5 to 17 with severe ulcerative colitis. The J gene is TRBJ2-3, the V gene TRBV13; TRBD2 matches 8 bases. Sequenced sample: blood. The CDR3: CASSRGGNTQYF. Written as DNA, the CDR3 is TGTGCCAGCAGCCGGGGGGGAAATACGCAGTATTTT.